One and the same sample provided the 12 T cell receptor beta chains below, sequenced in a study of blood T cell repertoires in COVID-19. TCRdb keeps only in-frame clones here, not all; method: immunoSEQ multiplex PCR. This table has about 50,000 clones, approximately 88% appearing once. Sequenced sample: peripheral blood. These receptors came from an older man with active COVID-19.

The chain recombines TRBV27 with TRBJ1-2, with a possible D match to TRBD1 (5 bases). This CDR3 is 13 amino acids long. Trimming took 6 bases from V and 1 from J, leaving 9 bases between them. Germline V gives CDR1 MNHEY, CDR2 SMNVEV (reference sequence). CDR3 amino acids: CASSPTVNYGYTF. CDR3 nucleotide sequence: TGTGCCAGCAGCCCGACAGTTAACTATGGCTACACCTTC.

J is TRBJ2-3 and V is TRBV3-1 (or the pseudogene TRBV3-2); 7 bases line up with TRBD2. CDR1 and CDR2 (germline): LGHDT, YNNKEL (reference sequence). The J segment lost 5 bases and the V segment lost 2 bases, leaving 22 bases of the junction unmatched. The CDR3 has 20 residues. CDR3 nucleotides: TGTGCCAGCAGCCAATCGTGGTTAAATCTTTGGGGGAGGGCCGTAGATACGCAGTATTTT. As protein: CASSQSWLNLWGRAVDTQYF.

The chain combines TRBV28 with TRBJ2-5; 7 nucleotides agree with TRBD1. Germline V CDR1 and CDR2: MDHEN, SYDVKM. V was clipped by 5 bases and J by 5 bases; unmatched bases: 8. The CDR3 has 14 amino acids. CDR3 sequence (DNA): TGTGCCAGCAGTCGACAGGGTCGAAAGGAGACCCAGTACTTC. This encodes CASSRQGRKETQYF.

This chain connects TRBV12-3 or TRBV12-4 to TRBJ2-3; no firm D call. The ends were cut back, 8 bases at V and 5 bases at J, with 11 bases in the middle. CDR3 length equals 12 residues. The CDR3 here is CASRWFGDTQYF. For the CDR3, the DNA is TGTGCCAGCCGGTGGTTCGGAGATACGCAGTATTTT.

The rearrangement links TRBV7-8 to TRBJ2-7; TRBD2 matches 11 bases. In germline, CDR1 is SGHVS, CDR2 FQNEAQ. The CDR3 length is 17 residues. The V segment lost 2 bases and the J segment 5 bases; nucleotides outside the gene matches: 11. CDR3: CASSLIAGGPGIDEQYF. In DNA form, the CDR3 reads TGTGCCAGCAGCTTAATAGCGGGAGGGCCAGGGATAGACGAGCAGTACTTC.

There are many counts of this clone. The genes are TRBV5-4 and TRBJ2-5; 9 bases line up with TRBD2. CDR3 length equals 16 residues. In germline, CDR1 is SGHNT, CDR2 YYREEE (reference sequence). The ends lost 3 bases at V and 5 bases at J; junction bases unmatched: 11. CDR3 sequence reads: CASSSRVAGVYETQYF. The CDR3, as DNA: TGTGCCAGCAGCTCCCGAGTAGCGGGAGTATATGAGACCCAGTACTTC.

CDR3 in amino acids: CTSGQAANTGELFF. Written as DNA, the CDR3 is TGTACATCGGGACAGGCCGCGAACACCGGGGAGCTGTTTTTT. V gene TRBV7-9 combines with J gene TRBJ2-2; 8 positions agree with TRBD1. Germline CDR1 and CDR2: SEHNR and FQNEAQ (reference sequence). This CDR3 has 14 residues.

CDR3 bases: TGTGCCAGCAGTGAAACCTTAGGGGAGGGGGAGACCCAGTACTTC. The encoded protein is CASSETLGEGETQYF. The V call is TRBV25-1, the J call TRBJ2-5, with 7 bases lining up with TRBD2. V was clipped by 2 bases and J by 5 bases; unmatched bases: 8. Germline CDR1 is MGHDK and CDR2 is SYGVNS. There are 15 residues in the CDR3.

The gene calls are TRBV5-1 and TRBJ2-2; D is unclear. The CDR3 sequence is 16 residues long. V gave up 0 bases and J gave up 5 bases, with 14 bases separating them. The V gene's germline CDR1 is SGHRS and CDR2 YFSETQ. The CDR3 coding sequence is TGCGCCAGCAGCTTGGAAGGCAGGAAGACGACCGGGGAGCTGTTTTTT. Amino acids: CASSLEGRKTTGELFF. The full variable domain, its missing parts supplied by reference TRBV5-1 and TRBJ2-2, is KAGVTQTPRYLIKTRGQQVTLSCSPISGHRSVSWYQQTPGQGLQFLFEYFSETQRNKGNFPGRFSGRQFSNSRSEMNVSTLELGDSALYLCASSLEGRKTTGELFFGEGSRLTVL.

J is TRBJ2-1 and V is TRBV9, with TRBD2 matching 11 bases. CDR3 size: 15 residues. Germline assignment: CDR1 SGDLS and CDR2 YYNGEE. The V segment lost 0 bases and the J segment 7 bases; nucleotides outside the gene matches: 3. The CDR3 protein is CASSVVAGGPNEQFF. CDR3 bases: TGTGCCAGCAGCGTAGTAGCGGGAGGGCCGAATGAGCAGTTCTTC.

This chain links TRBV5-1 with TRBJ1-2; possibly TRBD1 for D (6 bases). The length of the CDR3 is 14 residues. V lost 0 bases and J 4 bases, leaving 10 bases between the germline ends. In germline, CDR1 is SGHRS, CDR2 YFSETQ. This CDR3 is CASSLEQGGYGYTF. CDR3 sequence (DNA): TGCGCCAGCAGCTTGGAACAGGGCGGCTATGGCTACACCTTC. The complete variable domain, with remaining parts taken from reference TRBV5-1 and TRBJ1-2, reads KAGVTQTPRYLIKTRGQQVTLSCSPISGHRSVSWYQQTPGQGLQFLFEYFSETQRNKGNFPGRFSGRQFSNSRSEMNVSTLELGDSALYLCASSLEQGGYGYTFGSGTRLTVV.

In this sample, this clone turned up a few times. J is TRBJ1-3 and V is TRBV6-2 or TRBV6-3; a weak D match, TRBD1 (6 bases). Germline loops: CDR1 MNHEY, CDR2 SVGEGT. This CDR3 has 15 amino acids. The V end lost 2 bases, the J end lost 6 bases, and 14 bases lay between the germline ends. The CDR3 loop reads CASSYPPGQENTIYF. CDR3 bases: TGTGCCAGCAGTTACCCCCCGGGACAAGAAAACACCATATATTTT.